Sequencing of this T cell receptor beta chain was carried out in a study of T cell clonotyping in hematopoietic cell transplantation. Broader study findings: Recipient TCR diversity dropped after transplant; expanded clonotypes rose from day 30 to 180.

Note on this clone: The antigen is not known.

Here immunoSEQ multiplex PCR was the method, and the copy in TCRdb shows in-frame clones only, minus some. The sample lists about 6,300 clones, around four fifths seen once, with around 37% in the top ten. The ends were cut back, 1 base at V and 0 bases at J, with 12 bases in the middle. Germline loops: CDR1 GTSNPN, CDR2 SVGIG (reference sequence). CDR3 length: 16 residues. Sequencing used peripheral blood mononuclear cells, obtained 180 days after allogeneic stem cell transplant. This rearrangement joins TRBV30 to TRBJ1-4; D gene unclear. The sequence was collected from a male patient in his 70s who had an allogeneic stem cell transplant from an unrelated donor, so T cells may come from the graft donor. Some clones in this sample may be carry-over from other donors' samples. The CDR3 sequence is CAWSALKGTTNEKLFF. CDR3 coding DNA: TGTGCCTGGAGTGCCCTCAAAGGGACAACTAATGAAAAACTGTTTTTT.